This T cell receptor beta chain emerged from a study of tumor-infiltrating lymphocytes in primary liver carcinoma. V was clipped by 4 bases and J by 4 bases, with 11 bases between them. The germline gives CDR1 SQVTM, CDR2 ANQGSEA. The CDR3 is 13 residues long. Synthesis of TCR beta cDNA was carried out from approximately 0.55 ug total RNA with a constant-region primer. Libraries covering TCR beta were generated through three nested multiplex PCR rounds (using a slightly modified ARM-PCR). A C-beta reverse primer was combined with TRBV1-TRBV30 forward primers in the first two PCR rounds, and each round had about 10 cycles. TCRdb recomputed calls from the multiplex PCR reads with MiXCR, one row per CDR3 protein. Counted here are fewer than 85,000 distinct CDR3 sequences, roughly 71% occurring once; the ten biggest clones make up 26%. Total RNA and DNA came together from approximately 20-30 mg of bulk tissue without cell sorting.

The genes are TRBV29-1 and TRBJ1-5, with D hard to call. The receptor's source is a man between 35 and 55 years old with primary liver carcinoma and hepatitis B virus infection. The sequenced sample was tumor-adjacent normal liver tissue. CDR3 protein: CSVVSSVNQPQHF. The CDR3 coding sequence is TGCAGCGTTGTGAGTAGTGTTAATCAGCCCCAGCATTTT.